This passage covers 10 T cell receptor beta chains from one sample sequenced in a study of T cell responses to AZD1222 COVID-19 vaccine. Clones were sequenced by immunoSEQ multiplex PCR, and TCRdb holds only the in-frame ones, with some missing. This sample carries fewer than 130,000 clones, about 81% of them seen once, and the ten largest clones take 4.6%. The sample was peripheral blood, taken on day 0 of AZD1222 vaccination. Every receptor here comes from an adult in good health.

The chain couples TRBV27 to TRBJ1-5; no reliable D call. The germline V gene encodes CDR1 MNHEY and CDR2 SMNVEV (reference sequence). This CDR3 is built from 16 residues. Trimming pared 1 base from V and 0 bases from J, leaving 10 bases between. CDR3 sequence reads: CASSLWAVGSNQPQHF. The CDR3, as DNA: TGTGCCAGCAGTTTATGGGCGGTAGGTAGCAATCAGCCCCAGCATTTT.

The chain combines TRBV7-3 with TRBJ1-2; D unresolved. Germline assignment: CDR1 SGHTA and CDR2 FQGTGA. The CDR3 loop spans 13 amino acids. V lost 5 bases to trimming and J lost 7 bases, with 14 bases between them. CDR3 in amino acids: CASSQSLGVGYTF. The CDR3 DNA reads TGTGCCAGCAGCCAAAGCCTCGGGGTTGGCTACACCTTC.

Only a few counts were recorded for this clone. The chain combines TRBV27 with TRBJ2-2; D is unresolved. The CDR3 is made up of 13 amino acids. With 6 bases removed from V and 7 bases from J, the gap between germline ends came to 12 bases. CDR1 is MNHEY, CDR2 SMNVEV, per germline (reference sequence). CDR3 in DNA: TGTGCCAGCAGGTCTATTGATGGCGGGGAGCTGTTTTTT. It translates to CASRSIDGGELFF.

The chain carries TRBV5-4 and TRBJ1-2, with TRBD1 identical over 8 bases. This CDR3 spans 13 amino acids. V shed 0 bases and J 5 bases; nucleotides not matched to a gene: 0. Looked up from germline, CDR1 is SGHNT and CDR2 is YYREEE (reference sequence). DNA of the CDR3: TGTGCCAGCAGCTTGGACAGGGGGTATGGCTACACCTTC. The encoded protein is CASSLDRGYGYTF.

This chain links TRBV7-9 with TRBJ2-3; D gene ambiguous. Germline CDR1 and CDR2: SEHNR and FQNEAQ (reference sequence). The V end was cut by 5 bases, the J end by 3 bases, with 6 bases between. The CDR3 length is 12 residues. In DNA form, the CDR3 reads TGTGCCAGCAGCCTGGGGACAGATACGCAGTATTTT. It yields the protein CASSLGTDTQYF.

The chain combines TRBV4-3 with TRBJ1-3, with D unclear. This CDR3 is 16 amino acids long. From germline, CDR1 is LGHNA and CDR2 YSLEER. The V and J ends lost 4 bases and 0 bases respectively, with 13 bases between them. CDR3 sequence (DNA): TGCGCCAGCAGCCCCCGATTGGAGAGCTCTGGAAACACCATATATTTT. Translating gives CASSPRLESSGNTIYF.

The table lists this clone with a count of one. J is TRBJ1-2 and V is TRBV5-6; 7 bases fit TRBD1. The CDR3 has 15 amino acids. Germline trimming cut 0 bases from V and 6 bases from J; bases unmatched to any gene: 8. Germline V gene data show CDR1 as SGHDT and CDR2 as YYEEEE. The CDR3: CASSLVWDSLDGYTF. The CDR3 coding sequence is TGTGCCAGCAGCTTGGTTTGGGACAGTCTTGATGGCTACACCTTC. The whole variable domain, filled in from reference TRBV5-6 and TRBJ1-2, reads DAGVTQSPTHLIKTRGQQVTLRCSPKSGHDTVSWYQQALGQGPQFIFQYYEEEERQRGNFPDRFSGHQFPNYSSELNVNALLLGDSALYLCASSLVWDSLDGYTFGSGTRLTVV.

The V and J genes are TRBV6-2 or TRBV6-3 and TRBJ2-3; the match to TRBD1 covers 10 bases. Germline CDR1 and CDR2: MNHEY and SVGEGT. The V gene end was trimmed by 2 bases and the J gene end by 0 bases; junction bases not matched to a gene: 5. The CDR3 is 17 residues long. DNA for the CDR3: TGTGCCAGCAGTTACCCTGACAGGGGGCCAAGCACAGATACGCAGTATTTT. Translating it yields CASSYPDRGPSTDTQYF.

The rearrangement uses TRBV7-9 and TRBJ2-1; TRBD2 might be the D (6 bases). Germline V gives CDR1 SEHNR, CDR2 FQNEAQ (reference sequence). This CDR3 comprises 16 residues. The V end lost 5 bases, the J end lost 3 bases, and 17 bases lay between the germline ends. CDR3 sequence reads: CASSVRTTPNYNEQFF. The CDR3 DNA reads as TGTGCCAGCAGCGTCCGGACTACCCCAAACTACAATGAGCAGTTCTTC.

The J gene is TRBJ2-1, the V gene TRBV19; D gene uncertain. The V gene lost 3 bases and the J gene lost 6 bases, with 24 bases spanning the gap. This CDR3 region has 18 residues. Germline V gives CDR1 LNHDA, CDR2 SQIVND (reference sequence). The CDR3 here is CASSIKIIAGTAINEQFF. In nucleotides, the CDR3 is TGTGCCAGTAGTATTAAGATAATAGCCGGCACAGCGATCAATGAGCAGTTCTTC. The full variable domain, with the rest looked up from reference TRBV19 and TRBJ2-1, is DGGITQSPKYLFRKEGQNVTLSCEQNLNHDAMYWYRQDPGQGLRLIYYSQIVNDFQKGDIAEGYSVSREKKESFPLTVTSAQKNPTAFYLCASSIKIIAGTAINEQFFGPGTRLTVL.